This TCR beta chain came from a study of CD8+CD57+ T cells in acquired aplastic anemia. About the study: DNA recovered from sorted CD4+ and CD8+ cells had a mean of approximately 3 ug.

The CDR3 loop spans 16 amino acids. The J segment lost 5 bases and the V segment lost 1 base, leaving 11 bases of the junction unmatched. From germline, CDR1 is SGHVS and CDR2 FQNEAQ. TCR beta VDJ combinations and CDR3 sequences were profiled from genomic DNA. TCRdb itself ran the reads through MiXCR, one entry per CDR3 protein. The data contain over 150,000 distinct CDR3 sequences, 40% to 65% of them seen just once; the ten biggest clones take up approximately 12%. Of note for this clonotype: Its antigen is undetermined.

Notes on the study in general: Patients and controls had in common approximately 29 CD8+ CDR3 sequences. Patient and control CD8+ Simpson's diversity was not significantly different.

Only patients with CD8+CD57+ cell expansion on flow cytometry were chosen for sequencing. Blood samples were obtained from patients who had received no prior therapy. This chain joins TRBV7-8 and TRBJ2-7, with 7 bases matching TRBD1. The sample consisted of sorted CD4+, CD8+, or CD8+CD57+ T cells (not recorded which) from PBMCs. This clonotype was obtained from a human donor with aplastic anemia. In DNA form, the CDR3 reads TGTGCCAGCAGCTTAGTGTTGGAGACAGGGATCGACGAGCAGTACTTC. Its translation is CASSLVLETGIDEQYF.